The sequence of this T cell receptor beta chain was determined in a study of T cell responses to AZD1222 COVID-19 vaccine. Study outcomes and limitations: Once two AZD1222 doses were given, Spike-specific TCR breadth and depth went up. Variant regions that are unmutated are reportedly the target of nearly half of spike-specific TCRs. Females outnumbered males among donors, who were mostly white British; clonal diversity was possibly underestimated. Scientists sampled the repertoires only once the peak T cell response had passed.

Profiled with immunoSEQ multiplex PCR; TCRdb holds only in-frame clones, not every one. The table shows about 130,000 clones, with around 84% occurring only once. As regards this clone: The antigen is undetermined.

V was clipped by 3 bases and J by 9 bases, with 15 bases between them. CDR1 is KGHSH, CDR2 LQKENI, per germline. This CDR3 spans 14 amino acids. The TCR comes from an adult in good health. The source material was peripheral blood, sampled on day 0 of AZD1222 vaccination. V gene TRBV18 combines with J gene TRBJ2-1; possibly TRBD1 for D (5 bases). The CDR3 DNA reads TGTGCCAGCTCACCCGGAGTAGGTAGGGGTGAGCAGTTCTTC. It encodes CASSPGVGRGEQFF.